The rows below give T cell receptor beta chains drawn from one sample of a study of T cell repertoires in ileal Crohn's disease. Repertoires were generated with immunoSEQ multiplex PCR, while TCRdb's copy carries only in-frame clones and drops some. This repertoire shows approximately 8,000 clones, more than 80% found once; its top ten account for less than 5%. Sequencing was performed on ileal tissue. These receptors were taken from an adult with Crohn's disease. CDR3s include the opening cysteine and the closing phenylalanine or tryptophan. The D gene is left open where the match is weak. The listing skips clone size in some rows; elsewhere it reads once, few, many or a size class.

>TRBJ2-1|TRBD2|TRBV2|NA
TGTGCCAGCAACCGAGCGAGCGGGAGGGCGAGTGAGCAGTTCTTC
CASNRASGRASEQFF
>TRBJ2-1|NA|TRBV28|NA
TGTGCCAGCAGTTTATTTAGCGTAAATGAGCAGTTCTTC
CASSLFSVNEQFF
>TRBJ2-1|NA|TRBV2|NA
TGTGCCAGCAGTGCCCTGACTGAAAACAATGAGCAGTTCTTC
CASSALTENNEQFF
>TRBJ2-1|NA|TRBV6-5|NA
TGTGCCAGCAGGGGGCATGAGCAGTTCTTC
CASRGHEQFF
>TRBJ1-1|NA|TRBV4-2|NA
TGTGCCAGCAGCCAAGATCGTGACAGTCCTGAAGCTTTCTTT
CASSQDRDSPEAFF
>TRBJ1-2|TRBD1|TRBV2|NA
TGTGCCAGCAGTTGGGACAGGAACTATGGCTACACCTTC
CASSWDRNYGYTF
>TRBJ2-5|TRBD2|TRBV11-3|NA
TGTGCCAGCAGCCGGCCTAGCGGGAGGGCCGCAGAGACCCAGTACTTC
CASSRPSGRAAETQYF
>TRBJ1-1|NA|TRBV2|NA
TGTGCCAGCAGGTTGCGGCTCACTGAAGCTTTCTTT
CASRLRLTEAFF
>TRBJ2-2|NA|TRBV13|NA
TGTGCCAGCAAAGGCCGACGGGACACCGGGGAGCTGTTTTTT
CASKGRRDTGELFF
>TRBJ2-5|NA|TRBV7-6|NA
TGTGCCAGCAGTCTAGATGAGGGATTTGGAGAGACCCAGTACTTC
CASSLDEGFGETQYF
>TRBJ1-2|TRBD1|TRBV18|NA
TGTGCCAGCTCACCAACGACAGGGGATGGCTACACCTTC
CASSPTTGDGYTF
>TRBJ2-3|TRBD2|TRBV11-3|NA
TGTGCCAGCAGCTTAGTAGCGGGAGCAAATACGCAGTATTTT
CASSLVAGANTQYF
>TRBJ1-1|TRBD1|TRBV7-9|NA
TGTGCCAGCAGCTCCCCGACAGGGGGAAAATCTCTTTGGGCTTTCTTT
CASSSPTGGKSLWAFF
>TRBJ2-4|TRBD1|TRBV4-2|few
TGTGCCAGCAGCCAAGGACAGGGGGCGAACATTCAGTACTTC
CASSQGQGANIQYF